The 5 T cell receptor beta chains in this list originate from one sample, sequenced in a study of OX40 agonist ivuxolimab in advanced cancers. The data were produced by immunoSEQ multiplex PCR, yet TCRdb's version contains in-frame clones alone and is incomplete. Among tens of thousands of clones listed, approximately 91% were seen once. Sequencing was performed on CD4+ or CD8+ T cells sorted from blood, taken in a trial of the OX40 agonist ivuxolimab. All receptors come from an adult with an advanced solid tumor such as melanoma, head and neck, liver or kidney cancer.

The rearrangement joins TRBV4-1 to TRBJ2-1; D remains ambiguous. The V and J ends lost 1 base and 9 bases respectively, with 10 bases between them. Germline CDR1 is MGHRA and CDR2 is YSYEKL. This CDR3 region has 13 residues. Here the CDR3 reads CASSQVSPGEQFF. DNA for the CDR3: TGCGCCAGCAGCCAAGTTTCTCCTGGTGAGCAGTTCTTC.

The chain uses TRBV7-2 and TRBJ2-5; D possibly corresponds to TRBD2 (5 bases). The DNA end is more similar to TRBJ2-7, so the J call may be wrong. The CDR3 totals 15 residues. Germline V lookup: CDR1 SGHTA, CDR2 FQGNSA. The CDR3 here is CASSDSVILSYEQYF. CDR3 in DNA: TGTGCCAGCAGCGATAGCGTGATACTCTCCTACGAGCAGTACTTC.

The rearrangement joins TRBV20-1 to TRBJ2-7; no firm D call. CDR3 size: 11 residues. The V end lost 6 bases, the J end lost 6 bases, and 12 bases lay between the germline ends. Germline V gene lookup returns CDR1 DFQATT and CDR2 SNEGSKA (reference sequence). Written as DNA, the CDR3 is TGCAGTGCGAGTAGGCCCTCCGAGCAGTACTTC. Its protein is CSASRPSEQYF.

The rearrangement joins TRBV5-1 to TRBJ2-7, with D perhaps being TRBD1 or TRBD2 (5 bases each). The CDR3 runs to 13 residues. In germline, CDR1 is SGHRS, CDR2 YFSETQ. V lost 3 bases to trimming and J lost 7 bases, with 14 bases between them. The CDR3 DNA sequence: TGCGCCAGCAGCTGGGACCGGCTGGAGGAGCAGTACTTC. Encoded protein: CASSWDRLEEQYF.

The sample holds one count of this clone. The CDR3 is CASIALGRSDEQYF. The CDR3 DNA reads as TGTGCCAGCATTGCCCTGGGGAGGAGCGACGAGCAGTACTTC. The rearrangement joins TRBV5-8 to TRBJ2-7; TRBD2 might be the D (6 bases). This CDR3 spans 14 amino acids. Trimming pared 6 bases from V and 5 bases from J, leaving 18 bases between. Germline values: CDR1 SGHTS, CDR2 YDEGEE. Full variable domain (missing parts from reference TRBV5-8 and TRBJ2-7): EAGVTQSPTHLIKTRGQQATLRCSPISGHTSVYWYQQALGLGLQFLLWYDEGEERNRGNFPPRFSGRQFPNYSSELNVNALELEDSALYLCASIALGRSDEQYFGPGTRLTVT.